The clone carrying this TCR beta chain was seen repeatedly, ten times or more. This record comes from a study of T-cell reconstitution after alpha-beta-depleted transplantation in children. The V segment lost 1 base and the J segment 8 bases; nucleotides outside the gene matches: 11. The CDR3 is 16 amino acids. From germline, CDR1 is LGHNA and CDR2 YNFKEQ. Unique molecular identifiers were used to barcode this TCRbeta library. TCRdb used MiXCR to reprocess the PCR reads, holding one entry per CDR3 protein. This table holds around 500,000 distinct CDR3 sequences, 12% found once. This TCR came from a human donor who donated a stem cell graft to a child with combined immunodeficiency. This chain joins TRBV4-2 and TRBJ2-3, with 8 nucleotides matching TRBD2. The sequenced sample was PBMCs from the stem cell graft donor, obtained from the stem cell graft. CDR3: CASSQGFLSGGATQYF. The CDR3 DNA reads as TGTGCCAGCAGCCAAGGGTTTCTATCGGGAGGGGCTACGCAGTATTTT.